This TCR beta chain was observed in a study of T cell responses to AZD1222 COVID-19 vaccine. Sequencing used immunoSEQ multiplex PCR; TCRdb keeps in-frame clones, though not all of them. The repertoire holds roughly 140,000 clones, with approximately 94% as singletons. This clone occurred once. Its specificity is unknown. General study points: There were mostly white British donors and more females than males, and clonal diversity was possibly underestimated.

CDR3 size: 14 residues. The germline V gene encodes CDR1 SGDLS and CDR2 YYNGEE. Deletions cut 2 bases from V and 6 bases from J, with 14 bases between. The source is an adult in good health. The sequences come from peripheral blood, collected on day 0 of AZD1222 vaccination. V gene TRBV9 combines with J gene TRBJ1-1; maybe TRBD1 (6 bases). CDR3 protein: CASSVTAQGPEAFF. In nucleotides, the CDR3 is TGTGCCAGCAGCGTGACCGCACAGGGCCCTGAAGCTTTCTTT.